These T cell receptor beta chains were read from a single sample in a study of shared T cell receptors in the human thymus. This table comes from immunoSEQ multiplex PCR, and its TCRdb copy is limited to in-frame clones, with some not included. Among about 380,000 clones listed, 85% to 95% were seen once. Sequenced material: thymocytes. These receptors were collected from a human donor. Each CDR3 is given without its conserved first and last residue.

j_gene | v_gene | CDR3aa
TRBJ2-1 | TRBV4-1 | ASSQDSTGTSGYNEQF
TRBJ1-1 | TRBV29-1 | SVEDRGTF
TRBJ2-4 | TRBV4-1 | ASSPPRNTKNIQY
TRBJ2-3 | TRBV4-3 | ASSQEDPTRVAGSSTDTQY
TRBJ2-1 | TRBV7-9 | ASSTTSGSSYNEQF
TRBJ1-4 | TRBV27 | ASSLLAWRDRAGGTNEKLF
TRBJ2-1 | TRBV2 | ASNSLAGGDEQF
TRBJ1-1 | TRBV6-6 | ASSYDQGRITEAF
TRBJ2-1 | TRBV6-1 | ASSEAPGGENNEQF
TRBJ2-5 | TRBV5-1 | ASSLGEQETQY
TRBJ2-7 | TRBV14 | ASSQVPGTYEQY
TRBJ1-1 | TRBV18 | ASSIDRGLNTEAF
TRBJ2-1 | TRBV19 | ASSMHNEQF
TRBJ2-3 | TRBV4-3 | ASSQDLWGAPSTDTQY
TRBJ2-2 | TRBV7-2 | ASSSPGTGGSPTKLF
TRBJ2-5 | TRBV5-6 | ASSWDRTGGQGTQY
TRBJ2-7 | TRBV25-1 | ASSGPQGVGYEQY
TRBJ2-1 | TRBV5-1 | ASEAGLSYNEQF
TRBJ2-3 | TRBV4-2 | ASSHPSASAGRDTQY
TRBJ1-2 | TRBV19 | ASSIPDTSNYGYT
TRBJ1-2 | TRBV7-9 | ASWGHQMGNYGYT
TRBJ2-5 | TRBV20-1 | SASEETQY
TRBJ2-1 | TRBV4-1 | ASSQGFVGGRRQF
TRBJ2-3 | TRBV5-6 | ASSAGQRDVLGDTQY
TRBJ1-1 | TRBV14 | ASSQEWDTGAF
TRBJ2-5 | TRBV4-1 | ASSQDKGPGRGVEETQY
TRBJ1-5 | TRBV5-8 | ASSWGQGVYSNQPQH
TRBJ2-5 | TRBV7-2 | ASSSHDRRTGETQY
TRBJ2-2 | TRBV19 | ASSIPTSGSPGTGELF
TRBJ1-1 | TRBV5-5 | ASSPHSMNTEAF
TRBJ2-1 | TRBV7-3 | ASSLGTGGLDEQF
TRBJ2-6 | TRBV19 | ASARGTGANVLT
TRBJ2-7 | TRBV4-3 | ASSHHTSGVSYEQY
TRBJ1-5 | TRBV28 | ASRTRGGNQPQH
TRBJ2-3 | TRBV6-5 | ASSYNGTPRTSGQY
TRBJ2-4 | TRBV7-2 | ASSSISGRAKNIQY
TRBJ1-2 | TRBV6-5 | ASSYSGRKSNYGYT
TRBJ1-5 | TRBV19 | ASTGTASNQPQH
TRBJ2-1 | TRBV6-6 | ASTRGRPDEQF
TRBJ2-7 | TRBV2 | ASSEGQEGNYEQY
TRBJ2-7 | TRBV9 | ASSASGTGKKQY
TRBJ1-5 | TRBV4-1 | ASSQIREQPQH
TRBJ2-7 | TRBV25-1 | ASSDSQKDGLQQY